The 10 T cell receptor beta chains in this list originate from one sample, sequenced in a study of blood T cell repertoires in COVID-19. Produced via immunoSEQ multiplex PCR; TCRdb's table is partial and in-frame only. The top ten clones hold 13% of a sample with around 100,000 clones, 70% to 90% of them seen once. The specimen sequenced was peripheral blood. Source of these receptors: a man aged 45-65 years with active or convalescent COVID-19.

The chain uses TRBV9 and TRBJ2-7; no clear D gene. Germline V gene data show CDR1 as SGDLS and CDR2 as YYNGEE. The CDR3 runs 14 residues. V was clipped by 0 bases and J by 5 bases, with 12 bases between them. This CDR3 reads CASSVDGVSNEQYF. The CDR3 DNA is TGTGCCAGCAGCGTAGACGGAGTTTCGAACGAGCAGTACTTC.

This sequence joins TRBV19 and TRBJ1-1; TRBD1 matches at 9 bases. The CDR3 covers 17 residues. V lost 3 bases to trimming and J lost 6 bases; unmatched junction nucleotides: 14. Germline-derived CDR1 and CDR2 are LNHDA and SQIVND (reference sequence). This chain's CDR3 is CASSMVPGQGYSAEAFF. The CDR3 DNA reads as TGTGCCAGTAGTATGGTACCCGGACAGGGGTATTCGGCTGAAGCTTTCTTT.

This clone appeared a few times. This rearrangement joins TRBV6-1 to TRBJ2-1; 8 bases line up with TRBD2. The germline CDR1 and CDR2 sequences are MNHNS and SASEGT. The J segment lost 4 bases and the V segment lost 5 bases, leaving 7 bases of the junction unmatched. The CDR3 is 15 amino acids. The CDR3 is CASSQSSGPYNEQFF. As DNA, the CDR3 is TGTGCCAGCAGTCAATCTAGCGGGCCTTACAATGAGCAGTTCTTC.

The chain recombines TRBV9 with TRBJ2-2; 7 bases match TRBD1. V was pared by 3 bases and J by 9 bases, with 5 bases of the junction left unmatched. Germline loops: CDR1 SGDLS, CDR2 YYNGEE. The CDR3 totals 13 residues. The CDR3 loop is CASSEGTDRELFF. The CDR3 DNA reads as TGTGCCAGCAGCGAAGGGACAGACCGGGAGCTGTTTTTT. Based on the CDR3 plus reference TRBV9 and TRBJ2-2, the full variable domain is DSGVTQTPKHLITATGQRVTLRCSPRSGDLSVYWYQQSLDQGLQFLIQYYNGEERAKGNILERFSAQQFPDLHSELNLSSLELGDSALYFCASSEGTDRELFFGEGSRLTVL.

V gene TRBV5-1 combines with J gene TRBJ1-2, with D perhaps matching TRBD1 (6 bases). Germline V gene data show CDR1 as SGHRS and CDR2 as YFSETQ. The CDR3 covers 14 residues. V lost 2 bases, J lost 8 bases, and 16 bases lay in between. The CDR3: CASSLQATGHGYTF. In nucleotides, the CDR3 is TGCGCCAGCAGCTTACAAGCGACAGGCCACGGCTACACCTTC. The whole variable domain, remainder taken from reference TRBV5-1 and TRBJ1-2, is KAGVTQTPRYLIKTRGQQVTLSCSPISGHRSVSWYQQTPGQGLQFLFEYFSETQRNKGNFPGRFSGRQFSNSRSEMNVSTLELGDSALYLCASSLQATGHGYTFGSGTRLTVV.

This clone was seen a few times. The V gene is TRBV20-1, the J gene TRBJ2-7; 8 nucleotides match TRBD1. CDR1 and CDR2 (germline): DFQATT, SNEGSKA (reference sequence). V gave up 3 bases and J gave up 4 bases; unmatched junction bases: 11. The CDR3 runs to 15 residues. CDR3 DNA sequence: TGCAGTGCTAGTTCCTTGCAGGGGGCGTTATACGAGCAGTACTTC. It is translated as CSASSLQGALYEQYF.

The genes are TRBV24-1 and TRBJ2-1; D not resolved. This CDR3 has 17 residues. Germline values: CDR1 KGHDR, CDR2 SFDVKD. The V gene lost 3 bases and the J gene lost 0 bases, with 14 bases spanning the gap. CDR3 bases: TGTGCCACCAGTGATGCCGCTGACTTGCACTCCTACAATGAGCAGTTCTTC. Translation: CATSDAADLHSYNEQFF.

This chain links TRBV15 with TRBJ2-1; D gene uncertain. This CDR3 is 18 amino acids long. V lost 0 bases to trimming and J lost 5 bases, with 20 bases between them. In germline, CDR1 is LNHNV, CDR2 YYDKDF (reference sequence). CDR3 coding DNA: TGTGCCACCAGCAGAGATTTTGGAGTCGGAATTCGGGACAATGAGCAGTTCTTC. It specifies CATSRDFGVGIRDNEQFF.

V and J are TRBV5-5 and TRBJ1-3, with D unclear. Trimming took off 4 bases at V and 4 bases at J, with 15 bases between the two ends. The CDR3 is made up of 15 amino acids. The germline V gene has CDR1 SGHKS and CDR2 YYEKEE (reference sequence). For the CDR3, the DNA is TGTGCCAGCAGCCCGGGTCACTTGTTAGGAAACACCATATATTTT. Protein sequence: CASSPGHLLGNTIYF.

This clone was counted between two and nine times. The chain couples TRBV11-2 to TRBJ1-2, with a possible D match to TRBD1 (6 bases). The CDR3 has 16 amino acids. The V gene lost 5 bases and the J gene lost 3 bases, with 19 bases spanning the gap. Germline V gives CDR1 SGHAT, CDR2 FQNNGV. The CDR3 coding sequence is TGTGCCAGCAGCCCGTTTACAGGGTCGGTTGACTATGGCTACACCTTC. Protein: CASSPFTGSVDYGYTF.